The present entry profiles one T cell receptor (beta chain) with its context. This clone was seen only once. No antigen is known for it. The input lacks base qualities; no much larger clone sits a single base away. TCRbeta CDR3 regions were amplified from genomic DNA by means of the immunoSEQ Assay, a bias-controlled multiplex PCR. The paper's processing steps were these. The number of nucleated cells in each sample was estimated from the amplification of reference gene primers within the assay. To quantify the absolute abundance of each unique TCRbeta CDR3 rearrangement, sequence reads were collapsed and filtered. For each sample, productive Simpson clonality was calculated as the square root of Simpson's diversity index over productive rearrangements. TCRdb provides this immuneACCESS table in a form limited to in-frame rearrangements. Some clones are lacking; in checked studies, under half of them reflect an unresolved V gene, and why the rest are absent is not known. V, J and clone size were drawn from that table, and D and trimming were deduced from the DNA. In all, the sample holds fewer than 350,000 clones, and approximately 84% of those were seen once. The top ten hold about 2.2% of the sample.

Another Seattle source contributed samples from volunteer blood donors who had recovered from COVID-19. Whole blood was collected in K2EDTA tubes by collaborating institutions according to the institutions' own protocols. Collaborator samples were shipped for TCRbeta analysis as frozen whole blood, isolated PBMCs, or DNA extracted from either sample type. These data are taken from a study of blood T cell repertoires in COVID-19 (dated by TCRdb to between 2020 and 2021). About the investigation overall: Samples covering the acute and convalescent phases of COVID-19 were provided by collaborators in the United States, Italy and Spain. Subjects who had been exposed to COVID-19, were actively infected with it, or had recovered from it provided the deeply sampled blood TCRbeta repertoires that made up the dataset. The sample metadata nearly always contained a de-identified subject ID, COVID-19 status, age in years and sex. The samples were drawn from two sources: the first 160 participants of the ongoing ImmuneRACE study, and 1,000 to 1,500 subjects contributed by 6 global collaborators. The repertoires were released in a freely available public database meant as a resource for research on the immune response to SARS-CoV-2. Where available, HLA class I and class II types were obtained from metadata supplied by the sample provider rather than from assay-based typing. The material from the prospective study consisted of cDNA or gDNA derived from T cells, B-cell-depleted T cells, or PBMCs. The paper's findings and limits, for the study overall: Clinical and demographic metadata were provided uncurated, with the amount varying by source and participant.

The germline V gene sets CDR1 to MGHRA and CDR2 to YSYEKL. The CDR3, cysteine through phenylalanine, is 17 amino acids long. The entry retains the CDR3 DNA only, 51 bases that are in frame from base 1. V and J lose 0 bases and 0 bases, and a span of 14 bases separates them. The V and J genes are TRBV4-1 and TRBJ1-2; the D gene is not confidently resolved. This sequence was found in a woman aged 25-40 years who had recovered from COVID-19. The sequenced material came from peripheral blood. The base sequence is TGCGCCAGCAGCCAAGAGCCAACTCTGTCAACTAACTATGGCTACACCTTC. Protein translation: CASSQEPTLSTNYGYTF.